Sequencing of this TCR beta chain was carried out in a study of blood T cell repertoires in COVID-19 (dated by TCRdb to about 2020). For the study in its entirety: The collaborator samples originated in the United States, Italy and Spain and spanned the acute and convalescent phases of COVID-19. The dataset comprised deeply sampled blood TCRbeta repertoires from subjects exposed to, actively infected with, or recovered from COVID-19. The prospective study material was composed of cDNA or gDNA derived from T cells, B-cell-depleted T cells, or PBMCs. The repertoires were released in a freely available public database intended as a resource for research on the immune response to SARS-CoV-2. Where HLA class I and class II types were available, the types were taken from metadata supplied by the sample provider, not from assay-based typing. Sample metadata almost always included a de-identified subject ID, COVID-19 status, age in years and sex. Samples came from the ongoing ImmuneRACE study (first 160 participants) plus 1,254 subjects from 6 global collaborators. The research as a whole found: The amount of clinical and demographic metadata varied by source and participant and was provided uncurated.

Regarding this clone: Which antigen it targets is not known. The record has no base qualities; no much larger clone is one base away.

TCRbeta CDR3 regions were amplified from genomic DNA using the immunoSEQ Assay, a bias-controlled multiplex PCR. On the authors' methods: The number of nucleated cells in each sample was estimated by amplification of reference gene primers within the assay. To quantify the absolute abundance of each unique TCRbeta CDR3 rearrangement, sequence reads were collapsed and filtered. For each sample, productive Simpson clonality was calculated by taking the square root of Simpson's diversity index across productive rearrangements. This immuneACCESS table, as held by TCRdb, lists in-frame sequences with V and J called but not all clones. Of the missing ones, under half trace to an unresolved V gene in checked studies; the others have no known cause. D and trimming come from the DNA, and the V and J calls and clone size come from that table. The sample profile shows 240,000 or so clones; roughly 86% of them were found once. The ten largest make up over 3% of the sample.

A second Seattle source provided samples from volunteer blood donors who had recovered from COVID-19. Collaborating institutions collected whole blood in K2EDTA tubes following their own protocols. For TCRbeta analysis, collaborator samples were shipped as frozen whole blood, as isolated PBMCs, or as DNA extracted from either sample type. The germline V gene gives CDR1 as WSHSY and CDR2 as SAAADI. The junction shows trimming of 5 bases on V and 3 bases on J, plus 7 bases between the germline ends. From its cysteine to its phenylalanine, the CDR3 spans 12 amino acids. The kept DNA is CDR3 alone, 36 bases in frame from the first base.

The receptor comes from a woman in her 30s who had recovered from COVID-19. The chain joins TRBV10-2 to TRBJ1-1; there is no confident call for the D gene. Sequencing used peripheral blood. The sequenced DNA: TGCGCCAGCAGTTATAAGCACACTGAAGCTTTCTTT. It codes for CASSYKHTEAFF.